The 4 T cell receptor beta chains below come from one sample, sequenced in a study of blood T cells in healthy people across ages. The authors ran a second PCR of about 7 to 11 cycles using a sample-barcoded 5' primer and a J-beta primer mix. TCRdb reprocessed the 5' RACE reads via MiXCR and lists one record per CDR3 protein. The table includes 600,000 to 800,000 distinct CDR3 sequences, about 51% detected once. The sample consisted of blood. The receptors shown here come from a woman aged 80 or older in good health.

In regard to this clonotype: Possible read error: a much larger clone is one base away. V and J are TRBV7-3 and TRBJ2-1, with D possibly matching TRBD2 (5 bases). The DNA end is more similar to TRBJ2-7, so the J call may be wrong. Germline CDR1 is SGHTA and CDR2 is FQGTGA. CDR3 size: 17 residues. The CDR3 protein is CASSFHLAPSSYNEQYF. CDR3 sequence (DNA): TGTGCCAGCAGCTTTCACCTAGCCCCCAGCTCCTACAATGAGCAGTACTTC.

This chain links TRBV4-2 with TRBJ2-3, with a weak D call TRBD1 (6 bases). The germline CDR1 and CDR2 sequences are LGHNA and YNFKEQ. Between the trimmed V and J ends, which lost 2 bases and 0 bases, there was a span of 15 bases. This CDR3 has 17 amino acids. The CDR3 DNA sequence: TGTGCCAGCAGCCAAAATGGTGGTAGGGGGAGCACAGATACGCAGTATTTT. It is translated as CASSQNGGRGSTDTQYF.

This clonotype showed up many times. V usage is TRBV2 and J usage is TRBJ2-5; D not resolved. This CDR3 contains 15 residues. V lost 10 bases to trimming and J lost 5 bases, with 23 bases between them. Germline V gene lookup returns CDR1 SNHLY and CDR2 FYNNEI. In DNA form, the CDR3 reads TGTGCCACCACACGTAAAGCCTCCCCGGCGGAGACCCAGTACTTC. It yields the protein CATTRKASPAETQYF.

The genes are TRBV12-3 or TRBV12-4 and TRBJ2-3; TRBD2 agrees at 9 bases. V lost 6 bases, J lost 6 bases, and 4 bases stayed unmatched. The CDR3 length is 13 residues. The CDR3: CASRVAGADTQYF. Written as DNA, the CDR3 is TGTGCCAGCAGGGTAGCGGGAGCTGATACGCAGTATTTT.